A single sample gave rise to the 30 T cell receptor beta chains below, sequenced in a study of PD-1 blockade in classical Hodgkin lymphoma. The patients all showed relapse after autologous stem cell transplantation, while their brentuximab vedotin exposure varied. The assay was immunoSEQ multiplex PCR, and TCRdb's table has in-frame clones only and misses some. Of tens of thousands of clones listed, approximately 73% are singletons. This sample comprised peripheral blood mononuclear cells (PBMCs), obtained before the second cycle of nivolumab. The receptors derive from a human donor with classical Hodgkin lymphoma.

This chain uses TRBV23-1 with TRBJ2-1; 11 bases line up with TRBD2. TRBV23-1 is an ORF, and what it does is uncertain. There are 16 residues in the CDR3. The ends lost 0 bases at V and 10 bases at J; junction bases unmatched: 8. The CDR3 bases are TGCGCCAGCAGTCAATCGCGCACTAGCGGGAGCCGAGAGCAGTTCTTC. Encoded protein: CASSQSRTSGSREQFF.

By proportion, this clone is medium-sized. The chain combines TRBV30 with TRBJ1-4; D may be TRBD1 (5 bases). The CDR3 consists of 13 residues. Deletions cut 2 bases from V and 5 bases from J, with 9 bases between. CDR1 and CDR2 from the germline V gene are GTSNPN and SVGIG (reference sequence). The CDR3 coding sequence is TGTGCCTGGAGTTGGGACTGGAATGAAAAACTGTTTTTT. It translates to CAWSWDWNEKLFF.

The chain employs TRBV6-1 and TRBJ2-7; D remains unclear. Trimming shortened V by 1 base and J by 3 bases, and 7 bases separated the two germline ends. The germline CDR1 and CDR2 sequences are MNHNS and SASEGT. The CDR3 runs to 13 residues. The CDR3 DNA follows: TGTGCCAGCAGTGAAGATCGGTTCTACGAGCAGTACTTC. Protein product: CASSEDRFYEQYF.

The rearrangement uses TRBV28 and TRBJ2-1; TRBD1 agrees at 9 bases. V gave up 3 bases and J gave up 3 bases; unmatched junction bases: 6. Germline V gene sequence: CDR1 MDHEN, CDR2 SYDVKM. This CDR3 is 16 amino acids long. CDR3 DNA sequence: TGTGCCAGCAGTTTGATGGGACAGGGTATCTACAATGAGCAGTTCTTC. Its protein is CASSLMGQGIYNEQFF.

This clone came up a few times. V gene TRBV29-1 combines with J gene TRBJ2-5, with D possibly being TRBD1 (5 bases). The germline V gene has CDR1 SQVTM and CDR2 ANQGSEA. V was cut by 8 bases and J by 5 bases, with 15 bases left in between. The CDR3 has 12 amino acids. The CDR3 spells CSLITGVETQYF. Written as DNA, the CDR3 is TGCAGCTTAATCACAGGAGTGGAGACCCAGTACTTC.

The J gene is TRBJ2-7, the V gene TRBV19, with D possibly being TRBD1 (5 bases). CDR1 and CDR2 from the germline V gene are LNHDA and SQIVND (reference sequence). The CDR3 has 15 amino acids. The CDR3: CARGQLQDTSYEQYF. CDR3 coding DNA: TGTGCACGTGGACAACTACAGGATACCTCCTACGAGCAGTACTTC.

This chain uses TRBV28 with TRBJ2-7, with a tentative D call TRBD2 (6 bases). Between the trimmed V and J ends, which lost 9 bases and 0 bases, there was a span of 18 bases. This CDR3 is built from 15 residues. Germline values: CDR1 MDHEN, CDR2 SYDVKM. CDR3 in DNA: TGTGCCAGTCATTCTACGGGAGACTCCTCCTACGAGCAGTACTTC. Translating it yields CASHSTGDSSYEQYF.

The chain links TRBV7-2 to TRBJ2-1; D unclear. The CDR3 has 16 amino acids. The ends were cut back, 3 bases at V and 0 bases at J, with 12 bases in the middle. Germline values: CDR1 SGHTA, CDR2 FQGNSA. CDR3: CASSLARLSSYNEQFF. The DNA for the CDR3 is TGTGCCAGCAGCTTGGCCCGACTTAGCTCCTACAATGAGCAGTTCTTC.

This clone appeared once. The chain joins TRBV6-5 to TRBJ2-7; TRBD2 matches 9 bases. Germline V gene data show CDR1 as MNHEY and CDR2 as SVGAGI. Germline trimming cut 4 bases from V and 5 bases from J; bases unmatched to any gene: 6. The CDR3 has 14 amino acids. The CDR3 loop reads CASSSLAGPNEQYF. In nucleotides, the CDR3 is TGTGCCAGCAGTTCCCTAGCGGGACCTAACGAGCAGTACTTC.

In DNA, the CDR3 is TGTGCCAGCAGTGTATCGGGGGCGAACACTGAAGCTTTCTTT. Protein product: CASSVSGANTEAFF. The chain carries TRBV6-1 and TRBJ1-1; tentative D call: TRBD1 (6 bases). Germline V CDR1 and CDR2: MNHNS, SASEGT. Deletions cut 4 bases from V and 1 base from J, with 10 bases between. There are 14 residues in the CDR3.

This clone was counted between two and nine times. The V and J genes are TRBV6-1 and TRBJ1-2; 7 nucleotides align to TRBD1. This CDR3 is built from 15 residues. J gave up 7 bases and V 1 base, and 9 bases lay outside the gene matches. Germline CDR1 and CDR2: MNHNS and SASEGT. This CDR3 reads CASSEGSGTVLGYTF. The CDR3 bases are TGTGCCAGCAGTGAAGGGTCCGGGACAGTACTTGGCTACACCTTC.

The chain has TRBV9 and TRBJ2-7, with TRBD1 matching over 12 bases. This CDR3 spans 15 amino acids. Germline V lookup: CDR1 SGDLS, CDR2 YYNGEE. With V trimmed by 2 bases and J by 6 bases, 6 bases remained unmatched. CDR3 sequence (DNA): TGTGCCAGCAGCGTCTCGGGACAGGGGGCGATCGAGCAGTACTTC. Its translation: CASSVSGQGAIEQYF. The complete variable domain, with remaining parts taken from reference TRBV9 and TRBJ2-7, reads DSGVTQTPKHLITATGQRVTLRCSPRSGDLSVYWYQQSLDQGLQFLIQYYNGEERAKGNILERFSAQQFPDLHSELNLSSLELGDSALYFCASSVSGQGAIEQYFGPGTRLTVT.

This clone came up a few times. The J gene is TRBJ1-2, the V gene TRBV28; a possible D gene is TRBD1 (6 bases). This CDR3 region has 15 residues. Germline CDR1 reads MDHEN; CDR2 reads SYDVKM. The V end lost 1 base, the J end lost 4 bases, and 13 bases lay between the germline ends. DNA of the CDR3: TGTGCCAGCAGTTTATCCCCGACAGGAGGCTATGGCTACACCTTC. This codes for CASSLSPTGGYGYTF.

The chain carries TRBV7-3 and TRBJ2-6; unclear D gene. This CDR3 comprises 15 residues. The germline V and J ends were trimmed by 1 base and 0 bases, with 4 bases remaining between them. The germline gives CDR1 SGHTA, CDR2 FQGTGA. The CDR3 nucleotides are TGTGCCAGCAGCTTAATTTCCTCTGGGGCCAACGTCCTGACTTTC. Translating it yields CASSLISSGANVLTF.

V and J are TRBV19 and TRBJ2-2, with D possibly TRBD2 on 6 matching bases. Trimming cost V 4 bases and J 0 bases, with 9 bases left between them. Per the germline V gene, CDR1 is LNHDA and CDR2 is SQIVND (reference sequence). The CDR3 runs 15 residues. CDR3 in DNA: TGTGCCAGTAGTACAGCGGGTACGAACACCGGGGAGCTGTTTTTT. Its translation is CASSTAGTNTGELFF.

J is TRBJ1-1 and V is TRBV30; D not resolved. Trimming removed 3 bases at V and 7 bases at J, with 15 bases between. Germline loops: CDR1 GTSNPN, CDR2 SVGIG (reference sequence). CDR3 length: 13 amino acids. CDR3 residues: CAWSQPSGLEAFF. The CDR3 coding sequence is TGTGCCTGGAGCCAACCCAGTGGACTTGAAGCTTTCTTT.

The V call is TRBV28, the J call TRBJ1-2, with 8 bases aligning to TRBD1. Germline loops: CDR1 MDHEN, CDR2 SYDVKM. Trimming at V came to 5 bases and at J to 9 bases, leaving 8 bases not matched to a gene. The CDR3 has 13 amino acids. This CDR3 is CASSIGQGRSYTF. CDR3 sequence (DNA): TGTGCCAGCAGTATCGGACAGGGCCGAAGCTACACCTTC.

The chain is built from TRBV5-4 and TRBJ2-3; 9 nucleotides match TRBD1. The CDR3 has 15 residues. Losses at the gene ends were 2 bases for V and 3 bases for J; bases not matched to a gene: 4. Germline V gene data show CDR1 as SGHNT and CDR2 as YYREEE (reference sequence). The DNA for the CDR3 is TGTGCCAGCAGCTTTACAGGGGGCGCGACAGATACGCAGTATTTT. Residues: CASSFTGGATDTQYF. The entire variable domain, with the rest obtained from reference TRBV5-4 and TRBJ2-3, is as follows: ETGVTQSPTHLIKTRGQQVTLRCSSQSGHNTVSWYQQALGQGPQFIFQYYREEENGRGNFPPRFSGLQFPNYSSELNVNALELDDSALYLCASSFTGGATDTQYFGPGTRLTVL.

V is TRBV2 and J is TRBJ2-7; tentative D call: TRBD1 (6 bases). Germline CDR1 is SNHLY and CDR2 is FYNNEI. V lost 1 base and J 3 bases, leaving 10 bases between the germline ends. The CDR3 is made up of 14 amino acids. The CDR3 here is CASSEEGVFYEQYF. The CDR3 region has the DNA TGTGCCAGCAGTGAAGAGGGGGTTTTCTACGAGCAGTACTTC.

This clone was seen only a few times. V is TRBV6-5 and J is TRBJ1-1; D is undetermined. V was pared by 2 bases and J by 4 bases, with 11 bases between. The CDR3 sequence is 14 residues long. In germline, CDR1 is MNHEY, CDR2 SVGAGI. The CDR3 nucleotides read TGTGCCAGCAGTTACACCGGCAGGAGCACTGAAGCTTTCTTT. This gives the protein CASSYTGRSTEAFF.

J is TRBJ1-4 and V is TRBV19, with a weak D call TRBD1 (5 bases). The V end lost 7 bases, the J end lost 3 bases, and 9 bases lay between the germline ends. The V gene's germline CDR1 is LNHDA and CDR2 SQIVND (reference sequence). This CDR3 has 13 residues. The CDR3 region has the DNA TGTGCCAGTAATTTACAGGCTAATGAAAAACTGTTTTTT. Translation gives CASNLQANEKLFF.

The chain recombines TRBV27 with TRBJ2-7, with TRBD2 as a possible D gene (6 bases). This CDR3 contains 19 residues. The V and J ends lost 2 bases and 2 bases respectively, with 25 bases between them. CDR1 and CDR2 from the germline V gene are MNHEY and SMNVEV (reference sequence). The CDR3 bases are TGTGCCAGCAGTTTAAGACCCGCGACTTCCGGGACGGGAGCCTACGAGCAGTACTTC. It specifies CASSLRPATSGTGAYEQYF.

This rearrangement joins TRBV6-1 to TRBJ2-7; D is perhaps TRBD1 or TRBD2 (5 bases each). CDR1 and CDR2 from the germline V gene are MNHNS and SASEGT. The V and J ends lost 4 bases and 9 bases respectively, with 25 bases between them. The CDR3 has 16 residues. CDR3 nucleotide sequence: TGTGCCAGCAGTGGGTTGTCCGGGACGACGACCAAGGGGCAGTACTTC. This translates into CASSGLSGTTTKGQYF.

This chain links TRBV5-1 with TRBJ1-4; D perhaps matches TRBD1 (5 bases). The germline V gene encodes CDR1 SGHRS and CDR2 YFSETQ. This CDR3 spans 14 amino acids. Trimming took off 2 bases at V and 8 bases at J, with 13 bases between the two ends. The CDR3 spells CASSFSTAEEKLFF. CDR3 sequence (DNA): TGCGCCAGCAGCTTTTCGACAGCCGAGGAAAAACTGTTTTTT.

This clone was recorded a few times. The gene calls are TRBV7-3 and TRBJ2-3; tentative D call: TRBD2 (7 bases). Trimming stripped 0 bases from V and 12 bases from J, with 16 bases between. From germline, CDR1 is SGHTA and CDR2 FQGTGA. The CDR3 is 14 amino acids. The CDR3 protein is CASSLTLGAGVQYF. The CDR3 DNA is TGTGCCAGCAGCTTAACTTTGGGGGCGGGAGTTCAGTATTTT.

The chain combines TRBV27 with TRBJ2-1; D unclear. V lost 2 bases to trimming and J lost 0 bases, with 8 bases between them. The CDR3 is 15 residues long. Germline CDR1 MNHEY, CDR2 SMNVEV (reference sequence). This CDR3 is CASSLASGSYNEQFF. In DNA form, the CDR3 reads TGTGCCAGCAGTTTAGCTTCGGGCTCCTACAATGAGCAGTTCTTC.

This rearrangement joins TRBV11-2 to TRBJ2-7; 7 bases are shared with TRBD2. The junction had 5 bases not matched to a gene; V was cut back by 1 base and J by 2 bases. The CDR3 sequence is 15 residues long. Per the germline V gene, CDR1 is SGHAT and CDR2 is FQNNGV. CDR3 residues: CASSLVSGAPYEQYF. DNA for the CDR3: TGTGCCAGCAGCTTAGTGAGCGGGGCCCCCTACGAGCAGTACTTC.

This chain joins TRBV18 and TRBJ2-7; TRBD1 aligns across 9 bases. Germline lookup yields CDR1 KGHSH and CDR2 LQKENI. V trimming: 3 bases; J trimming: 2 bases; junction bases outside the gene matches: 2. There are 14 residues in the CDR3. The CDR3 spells CASSPGTGPYEQYF. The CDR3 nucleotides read TGTGCCAGCTCACCGGGGACAGGGCCCTACGAGCAGTACTTC. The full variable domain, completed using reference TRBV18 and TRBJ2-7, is NAGVMQNPRHLVRRRGQEARLRCSPMKGHSHVYWYRQLPEEGLKFMVYLQKENIIDESGMPKERFSAEFPKEGPSILRIQQVVRGDSAAYFCASSPGTGPYEQYFGPGTRLTVT.

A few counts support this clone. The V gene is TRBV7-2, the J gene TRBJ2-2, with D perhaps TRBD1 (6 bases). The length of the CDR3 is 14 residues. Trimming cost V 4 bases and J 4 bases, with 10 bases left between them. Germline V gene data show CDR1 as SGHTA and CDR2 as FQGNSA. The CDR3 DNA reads TGTGCCAGCAGCTCAGGGGTTACCACCGGGGAGCTGTTTTTT. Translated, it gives CASSSGVTTGELFF.

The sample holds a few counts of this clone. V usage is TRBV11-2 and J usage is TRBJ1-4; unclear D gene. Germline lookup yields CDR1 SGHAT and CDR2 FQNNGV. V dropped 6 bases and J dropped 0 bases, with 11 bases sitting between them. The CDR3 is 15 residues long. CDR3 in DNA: TGTGCCAGCAGGTTCACGCTGGCAACTAATGAAAAACTGTTTTTT. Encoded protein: CASRFTLATNEKLFF.